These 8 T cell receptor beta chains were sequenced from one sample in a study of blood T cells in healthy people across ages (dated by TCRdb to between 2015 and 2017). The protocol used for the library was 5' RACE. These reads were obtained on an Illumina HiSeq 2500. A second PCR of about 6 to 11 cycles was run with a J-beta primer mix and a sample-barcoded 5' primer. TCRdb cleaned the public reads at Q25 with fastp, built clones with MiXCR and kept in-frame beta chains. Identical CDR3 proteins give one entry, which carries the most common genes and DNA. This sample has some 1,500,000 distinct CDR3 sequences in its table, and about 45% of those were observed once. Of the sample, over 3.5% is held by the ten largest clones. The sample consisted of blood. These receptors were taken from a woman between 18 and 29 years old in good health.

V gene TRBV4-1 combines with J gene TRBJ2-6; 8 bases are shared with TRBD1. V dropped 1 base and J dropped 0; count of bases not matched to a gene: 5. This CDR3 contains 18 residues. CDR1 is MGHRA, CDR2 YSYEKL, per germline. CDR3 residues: CASSQAGQAGSGANVLTF. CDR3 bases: TGCGCCAGCAGCCAAGCGGGACAGGCTGGCTCTGGGGCCAACGTCCTGACTTTC.

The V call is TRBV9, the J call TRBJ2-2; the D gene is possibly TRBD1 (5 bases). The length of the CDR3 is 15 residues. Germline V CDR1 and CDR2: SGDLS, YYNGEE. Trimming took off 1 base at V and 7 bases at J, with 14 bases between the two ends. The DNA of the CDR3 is TGTGCCAGCAGCGTAAAGCAAGGGGTAGGCGGGGAGCTGTTTTTT. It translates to CASSVKQGVGGELFF.

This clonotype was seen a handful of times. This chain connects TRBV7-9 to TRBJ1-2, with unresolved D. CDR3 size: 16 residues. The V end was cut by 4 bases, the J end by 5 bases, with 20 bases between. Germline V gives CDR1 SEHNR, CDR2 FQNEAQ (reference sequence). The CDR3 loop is CASSSAAGGVTYGYTF. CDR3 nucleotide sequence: TGTGCCAGCAGCTCCGCCGCGGGCGGGGTAACGTATGGCTACACCTTC. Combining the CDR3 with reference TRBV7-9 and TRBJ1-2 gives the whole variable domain DTGVSQNPRHKITKRGQNVTFRCDPISEHNRLYWYRQTLGQGPEFLTYFQNEAQLEKSRLLSDRFSAERPKGSFSTLEIQRTEQGDSAMYLCASSSAAGGVTYGYTFGSGTRLTVV.

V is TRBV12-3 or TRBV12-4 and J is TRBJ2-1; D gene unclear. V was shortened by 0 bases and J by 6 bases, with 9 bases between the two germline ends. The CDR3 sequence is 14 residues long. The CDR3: CASSLAMLGNEQFF. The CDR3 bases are TGTGCCAGCAGTTTAGCTATGCTCGGCAATGAGCAGTTCTTC.

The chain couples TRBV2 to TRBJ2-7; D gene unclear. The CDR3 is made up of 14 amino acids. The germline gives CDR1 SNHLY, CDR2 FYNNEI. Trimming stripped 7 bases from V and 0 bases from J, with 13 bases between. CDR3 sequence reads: CASTFDKASYEQYF. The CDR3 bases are TGTGCCAGCACGTTTGACAAAGCCTCCTACGAGCAGTACTTC.

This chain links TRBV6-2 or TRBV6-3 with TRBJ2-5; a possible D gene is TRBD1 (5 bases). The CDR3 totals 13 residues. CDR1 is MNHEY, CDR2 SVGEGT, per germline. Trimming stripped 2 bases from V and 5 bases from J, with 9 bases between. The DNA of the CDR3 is TGTGCCAGCAGTTACGCAGGGTTGGAGACCCAGTACTTC. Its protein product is CASSYAGLETQYF.

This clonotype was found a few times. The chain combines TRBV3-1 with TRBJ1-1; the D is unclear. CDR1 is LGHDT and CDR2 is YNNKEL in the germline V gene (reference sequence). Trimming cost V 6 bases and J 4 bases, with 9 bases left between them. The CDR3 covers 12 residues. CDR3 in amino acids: CASSEGVTEAFF. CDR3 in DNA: TGTGCCAGCAGTGAGGGAGTCACTGAAGCTTTCTTT. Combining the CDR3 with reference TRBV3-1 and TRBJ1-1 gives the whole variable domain DTAVSQTPKYLVTQMGNDKSIKCEQNLGHDTMYWYKQDSKKFLKIMFSYNNKELIINETVPNRFSPKSPDKAHLNLHINSLELGDSAVYFCASSEGVTEAFFGQGTRLTVV.

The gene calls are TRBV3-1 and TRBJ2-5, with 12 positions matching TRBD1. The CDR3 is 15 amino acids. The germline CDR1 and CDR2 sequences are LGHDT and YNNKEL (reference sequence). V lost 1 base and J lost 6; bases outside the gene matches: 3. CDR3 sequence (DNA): TGTGCCAGCAGCCAAGGGGACAGGGGGCCTAAGACCCAGTACTTC. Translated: CASSQGDRGPKTQYF.